This T cell receptor beta chain came from a study of T cell responses to AZD1222 COVID-19 vaccine. Clones were read by immunoSEQ multiplex PCR, and TCRdb kept only the in-frame ones, dropping some. This table has some 96,000 clones, about 81% appearing once. This CDR3 region has 13 residues. With 5 bases clipped from V and 4 bases from J, the junction kept 4 bases outside the gene matches. Germline V gene sequence: CDR1 SQVTM, CDR2 ANQGSEA. Study findings and constraints: The study found Spike-specific TCR breadth and depth rose after two AZD1222 doses.

This clone was counted a few times. Its specificity is not known. The genes are TRBV29-1 and TRBJ1-2; 10 bases are shared with TRBD1. The sample in question was peripheral blood, obtained 28 days after the second AZD1222 dose. The sequence derives from an adult who received the AZD1222 COVID-19 vaccine. The CDR3 sequence is CSVRGTGVYGYTF. The CDR3 DNA is TGCAGCGTTCGAGGGACAGGGGTCTATGGCTACACCTTC.